One sample yielded the 7 T cell receptor beta chains listed below, sequenced in a study of ipilimumab plus nivolumab after autologous stem cell transplantation (dated by TCRdb to the early 2020s). Receptors were amplified or captured by the immunoSEQ multiplex PCR assay. TCRdb mirrors the immuneACCESS table, restricted to in-frame sequences. Some clones are absent from its copies; in checked studies, under half trace to an unresolved V gene, and the reason for the others is unknown. The sample yields some 87,000 clones; about 83% were counted once. The top ten constitute around 2% of the sample. Material: PBMCs, obtained in a trial of ipilimumab plus nivolumab as post-transplant consolidation. The receptors shown here come from a male donor with diffuse large B-cell lymphoma.

The chain links TRBV4-2 to TRBJ1-4; D not resolved. In germline, CDR1 is LGHNA, CDR2 YNFKEQ. This CDR3 has 15 amino acids. V lost 1 base, J lost 0 bases, and 6 bases lay in between. This CDR3 reads CASSQADATNEKLFF. The CDR3 DNA reads TGTGCCAGCAGCCAAGCAGACGCAACTAATGAAAAACTGTTTTTT.

In DNA form, the CDR3 reads TGTGCCAGCAGTCACAAATCTAGCGGGGGGTTTCAAGAGACCCAGTACTTC. Its translation: CASSHKSSGGFQETQYF. This chain connects TRBV27 to TRBJ2-5, with 11 bases lining up with TRBD2. The CDR3 consists of 17 residues. The junction had 10 bases not matched to a gene; V was cut back by 5 bases and J by 2 bases. Germline CDR1 and CDR2: MNHEY and SMNVEV (reference sequence).

This rearrangement joins TRBV5-1 to TRBJ2-1; 8 positions agree with TRBD2. Germline CDR1 is SGHRS and CDR2 is YFSETQ. V lost 7 bases and J lost 9; bases outside the gene matches: 15. This CDR3 has 15 residues. Here the CDR3 DNA reads TGCGCCAGCGAACTCTTAGCGGGGCAAAATAGTGAGCAGTTCTTC. This gives the protein CASELLAGQNSEQFF.

The chain carries TRBV7-3 and TRBJ2-5, with D perhaps given as TRBD1 or TRBD2 (7 bases each). This CDR3 has 16 amino acids. The V end lost 3 bases, the J end lost 1 base, and 15 bases lay between the germline ends. The V gene's germline CDR1 is SGHTA and CDR2 FQGTGA. The CDR3 DNA reads TGTGCCAGCAGCTTCAACGGCAGGGGGGGCCAAGAGACCCAGTACTTC. Its translation is CASSFNGRGGQETQYF.

The CDR3 spells CASSPDPMGELFF. The CDR3 nucleotides read TGTGCCAGCAGCCCCGACCCGATGGGGGAGCTGTTTTTT. The chain has TRBV7-2 and TRBJ2-2; unclear D gene. V was trimmed by 5 bases and J by 8 bases, leaving 12 bases between them. The CDR3 consists of 13 residues. Looked up from germline, CDR1 is SGHTA and CDR2 is FQGNSA.

This clone came up once. The CDR3 nucleotides are TGCGCCAGCAGCAACCGGGACAGGGTCGTAGGGGTCAAAAACATTCAGTACTTC. Translated: CASSNRDRVVGVKNIQYF. The chain carries TRBV10-2 and TRBJ2-4; 9 bases are shared with TRBD1. Germline CDR1 is WSHSY and CDR2 is SAAADI. J gave up 3 bases and V 6 bases, and 15 bases lay outside the gene matches. The CDR3 is 18 residues long.

This clone was picked up a small number of times. This sequence joins TRBV2 and TRBJ1-2, with a tentative D call TRBD1 (5 bases). The V gene's germline CDR1 is SNHLY and CDR2 FYNNEI. V was pared by 6 bases and J by 13 bases, with 15 bases between. The CDR3 consists of 11 residues. DNA for the CDR3: TGTGCCAGCAGACGGGACGTCTCCTCCACCTTC. Its protein is CASRRDVSSTF.